This T cell receptor (beta chain) appears in the sequencing data of a study of blood T cell repertoires in COVID-19. Study overall: COVID-19 samples collected from the United States, Italy and Spain covered acute and convalescent phases. T cells, B-cell-depleted T cells, or PBMCs provided the cDNA or gDNA that served as material.

Under the authors' procedure: By means of reference gene primer amplification, nucleated cell counts were estimated. Assay: immunoSEQ multiplex PCR; the TCRdb copy retains only in-frame clones and omits some. V, J and clone size reflect that table, while D and trimming were determined from the DNA. The profile shows about 200,000 clones, 82% of them singletons. Recruitment covered under 25 US areas and drew participants whose ages spanned roughly 18 to 100 years. Germline V gene data show CDR1 as MNHNS and CDR2 as SASEGT. The CDR3 is 15 residues long. The ends were cut back, 2 bases at V and 11 bases at J, with 21 bases in the middle.

The chain recombines TRBV6-1 with TRBJ1-1, with TRBD1 as a possible D gene (5 bases). The source material was PBMCs or T cells enriched from blood (not recorded which). The TCR sequence derives from a woman aged 60-75 years with acute COVID-19. The CDR3 here is CASSESVSGRALAFF. The CDR3 DNA is TGTGCCAGCAGTGAATCGGTTTCAGGCAGGGCTCTCGCTTTCTTT.